This TCR beta chain was identified during a study of PD-1 blockade in classical Hodgkin lymphoma. Study-wide background: The study gave patients nivolumab 3 mg/kg intravenously every 2 weeks. Study-level points and caveats: Baseline diversity resembling that of newly diagnosed patients was seen in complete responders.

Germline V gene lookup returns CDR1 SGDLS and CDR2 YYNGEE. With V trimmed by 0 bases and J by 2 bases, 1 base remained unmatched. CDR3 length: 15 amino acids. The time point: cycle 4 day 1 (C4D1), after 5 to 7 weeks of nivolumab. Every patient was affected by relapse after autologous stem cell transplantation, while exposure to brentuximab vedotin was not uniform. The patients, who had relapsed/refractory classical Hodgkin lymphoma, achieved best responses of complete response, partial response or progressive disease. Clones were read by immunoSEQ multiplex PCR, and TCRdb kept only the in-frame ones, dropping some. The repertoire consists of about 21,000 clones, with around 85% occurring once and the leading ten covering more than 10%. With respect to this clone: Its antigen is undetermined.

The chain combines TRBV9 with TRBJ2-7; 11 nucleotides line up with TRBD2. The input for sequencing was peripheral blood mononuclear cells (PBMCs), taken before the fourth cycle of nivolumab. The receptor was isolated from a human donor with classical Hodgkin lymphoma. The CDR3 sequence is CASSVGTSGPYEQYF. The CDR3 bases are TGTGCCAGCAGCGTAGGGACTAGCGGGCCCTACGAGCAGTACTTC.